These T cell receptor beta chains were read from a single sample in a study of CD4 T cells in relation to SARS-CoV-2 and coronaviruses. The method was immunoSEQ multiplex PCR; TCRdb's version includes in-frame clones alone and lacks a portion of them. The data hold tens of thousands of clones, with less than 85% observed a single time. What these receptors recognize is not known. Sample: naive CD4+ T cells from PBMCs, cultured in vitro. Receptors were obtained from an adult with COVID-19. The CDR3 runs from the conserved cysteine through the conserved F or W. Each record gives: D gene, J gene, V gene, clone size, CDR3 length, CDR3 DNA, CDR3 protein. A D gene is named only where the DNA matches it firmly. Rows give clone size only sometimes, using once, few, many, or a class for an expanded clone.

NA,TRBJ1-4,TRBV5-1,NA,16,TGCGCCAGCAGCTTGGAATCGGGACACACTAATGAAAAACTGTTTTTT,CASSLESGHTNEKLFF
NA,TRBJ2-7,TRBV5-5,NA,12,TGTGCCAGCAGCTTGAATGGGTACGAGCAGTACTTC,CASSLNGYEQYF
NA,TRBJ1-4,TRBV19,NA,14,TGTGCCAGTAGCACAAGGGTAGATAATGAAAAACTGTTTTTT,CASSTRVDNEKLFF
NA,TRBJ2-3,TRBV3-1/TRBV3-2,NA,15,TGTGCCAGCAGCCAAGAATCACAGGGAACAGATACGCAGTATTTT,CASSQESQGTDTQYF
TRBD1,TRBJ2-1,TRBV18,NA,16,TGTGCCAGCTCACCAAGACAGGGTTCAGGAAACAATGAGCAGTTCTTC,CASSPRQGSGNNEQFF
TRBD2,TRBJ2-1,TRBV18,NA,17,TGTGCCAGCTCCCGACTAGCGGGAGGGCCTGCCTACAATGAGCAGTTCTTC,CASSRLAGGPAYNEQFF
TRBD1,TRBJ2-1,TRBV27,NA,14,TGTGCCAGCAGTTTGTCAGGGGGCTGGAATGAGCAGTTCTTC,CASSLSGGWNEQFF
TRBD2,TRBJ2-1,TRBV7-9,NA,12,TGTGCCAGCAGCCTGACTAGCGGGATTCCGTTCTTC,CASSLTSGIPFF
TRBD2,TRBJ2-5,TRBV13,NA,18,TGTGCCAGCAGCTTAGTGAGCGGGAGGACCGGGGGGATAGAGACCCAGTACTTC,CASSLVSGRTGGIETQYF
NA,TRBJ1-3,TRBV2,NA,14,TGTGCCAGCAGCCCCTGGACGTCCAGAAACACCATATATTTT,CASSPWTSRNTIYF
TRBD2,TRBJ2-1,TRBV5-1,few,18,TGCGCCAGCAGCTTGACTAGCGGGAGGTTCAGCTCCTACAATGAGCAGTTCTTC,CASSLTSGRFSSYNEQFF
TRBD1,TRBJ1-5,TRBV6-1,NA,16,TGTGCCAGCAGTGAAAACCCAGGGGGCTTGGGTCAGCCCCAGCATTTT,CASSENPGGLGQPQHF
TRBD1,TRBJ1-2,TRBV6-5,NA,12,TGTGCCAGCAGCCGACAGGGCTATGGCTACACCTTC,CASSRQGYGYTF
TRBD1,TRBJ1-6,TRBV7-9,NA,14,TGTGCCAGCAGCAGGACAGGGGCCAATTCACCCCTCCACTTT,CASSRTGANSPLHF
NA,TRBJ2-2,TRBV21-1,NA,14,TGTGCCAGCAGCAAAGCAGGGAACACCGGGGAGCTGTTTTTT,CASSKAGNTGELFF
TRBD2,TRBJ2-1,TRBV2,NA,16,TGTGCCAGCAGCAAGCGGTACACCGGGACTATGCATGAGCAGTTCTTC,CASSKRYTGTMHEQFF
NA,TRBJ2-2,TRBV4-3,NA,15,TGCGCCAGCAGCCAAGGTCTTGTAGCAGCCGGGGAGCTGTTTTTT,CASSQGLVAAGELFF
NA,TRBJ1-3,TRBV28,once,12,TGTGCCAGCAGCGCGTCTGGAAACACCATATATTTT,CASSASGNTIYF
NA,TRBJ1-2,TRBV7-9,NA,15,TGTGCCAGCAGCCTCTTCGGCCGAGCTAACTATGGCTACACCTTC,CASSLFGRANYGYTF
NA,TRBJ1-5,TRBV30,NA,13,TGTGCCTGGAACCAGCGGAGCAATCAGCCCCAGCATTTT,CAWNQRSNQPQHF
NA,TRBJ1-4,TRBV6-1,NA,11,TGTGCCAGCAGTGAAGGGGGTAAACTGTTTTTT,CASSEGGKLFF
NA,TRBJ1-4,TRBV2,few,13,TGTGCCAGCAGTCCCGGGCCTGGGGAAAAACTGTTTTTT,CASSPGPGEKLFF
TRBD2,TRBJ2-1,TRBV20-1,NA,14,TGCAGTGCTAGTGTCGCGGGAGTGGAAAATGAGCAGTTCTTC,CSASVAGVENEQFF
NA,TRBJ1-2,TRBV18,NA,13,TGTGCCAGCTCACCAACAACAGCATCTGGCTACACCTTC,CASSPTTASGYTF
NA,TRBJ1-3,TRBV6-6,NA,13,TGTGCCAGCAGTTCCCCCGGTGGTAACACCATATATTTT,CASSSPGGNTIYF
TRBD1,TRBJ1-3,TRBV10-3,NA,15,TGTGCCATCAGTGACCAGACAGGGACTGGAAACACCATATATTTT,CAISDQTGTGNTIYF
TRBD2,TRBJ2-1,TRBV28,NA,15,TGTGCCAGCAGCGAGGGACTAGCGGGTCGGGATGAGCAGTTCTTC,CASSEGLAGRDEQFF
TRBD1,TRBJ2-1,TRBV30,NA,13,TGTGCCTGGAGCACGGACAGGGGCAATGAGCAGTTCTTC,CAWSTDRGNEQFF
TRBD1,TRBJ2-1,TRBV2,NA,14,TGTGCCAGCAGAGGGGACAGGGGGCGGTATGAGCAGTTCTTC,CASRGDRGRYEQFF
NA,TRBJ2-5,TRBV19,NA,15,TGTGCCAGTAGTATGGGACGGAGACCCCAAGAGACCCAGTACTTC,CASSMGRRPQETQYF
TRBD1,TRBJ1-4,TRBV11-2,NA,16,TGTGCCAGCAGCTCGACAGGGGCCGCAACTAATGAAAAACTGTTTTTT,CASSSTGAATNEKLFF
TRBD2,TRBJ2-3,TRBV28,NA,21,TGTGCCAGCAGGCCAGGACAGGGAGGAGGTAGCGGGAGGGCCGGTAAAGATACGCAGTATTTT,CASRPGQGGGSGRAGKDTQYF
TRBD2,TRBJ2-5,TRBV29-1,NA,13,TGCAGCGCCCAGCGGGAGCTGGGAGAGACCCAGTACTTC,CSAQRELGETQYF
NA,TRBJ2-7,TRBV4-3,NA,16,TGCGCCAGCAGCCAAGATGTCGCATGGGCGGGATCCGAGCAGTACTTC,CASSQDVAWAGSEQYF
NA,TRBJ2-1,TRBV6-2/TRBV6-3,NA,12,TGTGCCAGCAGTTACGGTTACAATGAGCAGTTCTTC,CASSYGYNEQFF
NA,TRBJ2-5,TRBV28,NA,13,TGTGCCAGCAGTTTCGGCGGGGTAAAGACCCAGTACTTC,CASSFGGVKTQYF
NA,TRBJ1-1,TRBV5-4,NA,14,TGTGCCAGCAGCCCTGGAGGGTTTGGGACTGAAGCTTTCTTT,CASSPGGFGTEAFF
NA,TRBJ2-3,TRBV9,NA,16,TGTGCCAGCAGCGTAGGGACTACGGTTCGGGCAGATACGCAGTATTTT,CASSVGTTVRADTQYF
NA,TRBJ2-3,TRBV5-1,NA,12,TGCGCCAGCAGCTTAAATAGGGATACGCAGTATTTT,CASSLNRDTQYF
NA,TRBJ2-5,TRBV5-1,once,14,TGCGCCAGCAGCCCAGGTGGGTTACAAGAGACCCAGTACTTC,CASSPGGLQETQYF
TRBD2,TRBJ2-1,TRBV14,NA,15,TGTGCCAGCAGCCGAACTAGCGGGAGTTACAATGAGCAGTTCTTC,CASSRTSGSYNEQFF
NA,TRBJ2-1,TRBV4-3,NA,15,TGCGCCAGCAGCCAAGATAGCCCCCGCTGGGGTGAGCAGTTCTTC,CASSQDSPRWGEQFF
NA,TRBJ2-1,TRBV20-1,NA,16,TGCAGTGCTAGTCTCCCGGGAGTGGTCGGCTACAATGAGCAGTTCTTC,CSASLPGVVGYNEQFF
TRBD2,TRBJ2-3,TRBV9,NA,18,TGTGCCAGCAGCGTTGCCAGGATGACTAGCGGTGGCACAGATACGCAGTATTTT,CASSVARMTSGGTDTQYF
TRBD2,TRBJ2-7,TRBV4-2,once,12,TGTGCCAGCGGCAGAGCGGGGTACGAGCAGTACTTC,CASGRAGYEQYF
NA,TRBJ1-4,TRBV28,NA,14,TGTGCCAGCAGTTTAGCAAGGGGGTCTGAAAAACTGTTTTTT,CASSLARGSEKLFF
TRBD2,TRBJ2-2,TRBV3-1/TRBV3-2,NA,17,TGTGCCAGCAGCGCACTAGGGACTAGCGGGAACACCGGGGAGCTGTTTTTT,CASSALGTSGNTGELFF
TRBD2,TRBJ2-1,TRBV11-2,NA,18,TGTGCCAGCAGCTCCCCCAGGGCTAGCGGATCGAGTAGGTATGAGCAGTTCTTC,CASSSPRASGSSRYEQFF
NA,TRBJ1-3,TRBV6-6,NA,14,TGTGCCAGCAGGACAGAACACTCTGGAAACACCATATATTTT,CASRTEHSGNTIYF
NA,TRBJ1-6,TRBV3-1/TRBV3-2,NA,16,TGTGCCAGCAGCCACTATGGGGCCCGAGGAAATTCACCCCTCCACTTT,CASSHYGARGNSPLHF
TRBD1,TRBJ1-6,TRBV30,NA,14,TGTGCCTGGAGTGTACGACAGGGGGATTCACCCCTCCACTTT,CAWSVRQGDSPLHF
NA,TRBJ2-2,TRBV5-1,few,13,TGCGCCAGCAGCTTGGGATACACCGGGGAGCTGTTTTTT,CASSLGYTGELFF
TRBD2,TRBJ2-7,TRBV7-2,once,17,TGTGCCAGCAGCTTATTATCCCCCGGGACTAGACCCTACGAGCAGTACTTC,CASSLLSPGTRPYEQYF
NA,TRBJ2-7,TRBV2,NA,11,TGTGCCAGCGGCTCGCTTGAACGGCAGTACTTC,CASGSLERQYF
TRBD2,TRBJ2-7,TRBV27,NA,14,TGTGCCAGCAGTCTTAGCGGGAGGGGGTACGAGCAGTACTTC,CASSLSGRGYEQYF
TRBD1,TRBJ1-1,TRBV3-1/TRBV3-2,once,15,TGTGCCAGCAGCCCGTACCGGGACAGGGACACTGAAGCTTTCTTT,CASSPYRDRDTEAFF
NA,TRBJ2-1,TRBV30,NA,14,TGTGCCTGGGGGGGGCGGCCTACCTACAATGAGCAGTTCTTC,CAWGGRPTYNEQFF
NA,TRBJ2-5,TRBV12-3/TRBV12-4,NA,12,TGTGCCAGCAGTCATTCGATAGAGACCCAGTACTTC,CASSHSIETQYF
TRBD2,TRBJ2-5,TRBV5-6,NA,14,TGTGCCAGCAGCTTCAAGCGGGGCGGGGAGACCCAGTACTTC,CASSFKRGGETQYF
TRBD1,TRBJ2-5,TRBV5-6,once,15,TGTGCCAGCAGCTTGGGACTGACAGGGGAAGAGACCCAGTACTTC,CASSLGLTGEETQYF